The next 18 T cell receptor beta chains were all read from a single sample in a study of T cells in Graves' hyperthyroidism and ophthalmopathy. There were TCR beta CDR3 regions amplified from RNA transcripts. First-round RT-PCR of the TCR CDR3 relied on the HTBI primer set. TCRdb processed the multiplex PCR reads anew with MiXCR; each CDR3 protein has one entry. This sample yields 530,000 or so distinct CDR3 sequences, of which roughly 46% are seen a single time; about 8% belongs to the top ten. Material for sequencing was peripheral blood or thyroid tissue (not recorded which). The receptors were gathered from a woman aged 18-29 years with Graves' hyperthyroidism.

The rearrangement links TRBV4-2 to TRBJ2-7, with 8 positions matching TRBD2. TRBJ2-1 explains the end of the DNA better; the J call may be wrong. Germline CDR1 is LGHNA and CDR2 is YNFKEQ. This CDR3 is 15 amino acids long. The CDR3 DNA sequence: TGTGCCAGCAGCCCGCGGGAGGCTTACTACAATGAGCAGTTCTTC. Amino acid sequence: CASSPREAYYNEQFF.

Here the CDR3 reads CASSSRGHTGANVLTF. CDR3 coding DNA: TGTGCCAGCAGCTCTCGCGGTCACACTGGGGCCAACGTCCTGACTTTC. This sequence joins TRBV7-6 and TRBJ2-6; no definite D call. CDR3 length: 16 amino acids. The germline V gene encodes CDR1 SGHVS and CDR2 FNYEAQ. Trimming removed 4 bases from V and 2 bases from J, with 12 bases in between.

Concerning this clonotype itself: Just one base apart from a much larger clone, this may be a read error. This chain uses TRBV6-1 with TRBJ1-1; D perhaps matches TRBD1 (5 bases). Germline lookup yields CDR1 MNHNS and CDR2 SASEGT. The CDR3 extends over 16 amino acids. The CDR3: CASTRLKGRENAEAFF. For the CDR3, the DNA is TGTGCCAGCACCAGACTTAAGGGACGGGAGAACGCTGAAGCTTTCTTT.

The V gene is TRBV10-3, the J gene TRBJ2-7, with a possible D match to TRBD2 (7 bases). From germline, CDR1 is ENHRY and CDR2 SYGVKD. V was shortened by 7 bases and J by 5 bases, with 15 bases between the two germline ends. The CDR3 loop spans 13 amino acids. This chain's CDR3 is CAITGGGGHEQYF. CDR3 in DNA: TGTGCCATCACTGGGGGGGGCGGACACGAGCAGTACTTC.

This chain connects TRBV11-2 to TRBJ2-7, with TRBD1 matching over 9 bases. The CDR3 runs 16 residues. Germline trimming cut 1 base from V and 0 bases from J; bases unmatched to any gene: 4. CDR1 is SGHAT and CDR2 is FQNNGV in the germline V gene. CDR3 residues: CASSLGGTGSSYEQYF. The CDR3 bases are TGTGCCAGCAGCTTAGGAGGGACAGGGAGCTCCTACGAGCAGTACTTC.

Concerning this clonotype itself: Because the CDR3's place on the DNA is in doubt, the DNA is left out and the CDR3 is given as listed by TCRdb. V usage is TRBV25-1 and J usage is TRBJ2-2; TRBD2, the table's D call, was not compared with the DNA. CDR1 is MGHDK and CDR2 is SYGVNS in the germline V gene. The CDR3 length is 17 residues, termini included. The CDR3 region is CACSARDLDYNTGELFF.

V usage is TRBV12-3 or TRBV12-4 and J usage is TRBJ1-5; D unresolved. The CDR3 runs to 16 residues. V gave up 5 bases and J gave up 11 bases, with 25 bases separating them. DNA for the CDR3: TGTGCCAGCAGTCCGGCCTACGGTAGCGGGAGCCAGACCCAGCATTTT. This translates into CASSPAYGSGSQTQHF.

The chain uses TRBV12-3 or TRBV12-4 and TRBJ1-2, with unresolved D. Trimming removed 6 bases from V and 11 bases from J, with 13 bases in between. The CDR3 is 11 amino acids. The CDR3 sequence is CASSHTGRYTF. CDR3 nucleotides: TGTGCCAGCAGCCATACCGGGAGGTACACCTTC.

The chain recombines TRBV2 with TRBJ2-6; 8 bases fit TRBD1. The CDR3 length is 16 residues. V shed 8 bases, J shed 2 bases, and the junction held 8 bases outside the gene matches. Germline-derived CDR1 and CDR2 are SNHLY and FYNNEI. CDR3 in amino acids: CASEGQGAAGANVLTF. CDR3 coding DNA: TGTGCCAGCGAAGGACAGGGAGCAGCTGGGGCCAACGTCCTGACTTTC. The full variable domain, its missing parts supplied by reference TRBV2 and TRBJ2-6, is EPEVTQTPSHQVTQMGQEVILRCVPISNHLYFYWYRQILGQKVEFLVSFYNNEISEKSEIFDDQFSVERPDGSNFTLKIRSTKLEDSAMYFCASEGQGAAGANVLTFGAGSRLTVL.

Many counts were recorded for this clonotype. This sequence joins TRBV9 and TRBJ1-1; 7 bases line up with TRBD1. V lost 4 bases, J lost 7 bases, and 10 bases stayed unmatched. The CDR3 consists of 14 residues. Germline V lookup: CDR1 SGDLS, CDR2 YYNGEE. The CDR3 sequence: CASSSRQGLDEAFF. CDR3 bases: TGTGCCAGCAGCTCTCGACAGGGATTGGATGAAGCTTTCTTT. The full variable domain, its missing parts supplied by reference TRBV9 and TRBJ1-1, is DSGVTQTPKHLITATGQRVTLRCSPRSGDLSVYWYQQSLDQGLQFLIQYYNGEERAKGNILERFSAQQFPDLHSELNLSSLELGDSALYFCASSSRQGLDEAFFGQGTRLTVV.

The chain combines TRBV5-5 with TRBJ1-5; possible D gene TRBD1, 6 bases. CDR3 size: 14 residues. Deletions cut 0 bases from V and 8 bases from J, with 12 bases between. In germline, CDR1 is SGHKS, CDR2 YYEKEE (reference sequence). For the CDR3, the DNA is TGTGCCAGCAGCTTGGAAGGGGGGATGGAGCCCCAGCATTTT. Translated, it gives CASSLEGGMEPQHF.

This clonotype came up many times. The chain joins TRBV12-3 or TRBV12-4 to TRBJ2-2; D is ambiguous. This CDR3 contains 12 residues. Trimming cost V 4 bases and J 7 bases, with 7 bases left between them. In DNA form, the CDR3 reads TGTGCCAGCAGTTCGGGTGACGGGGAGCTGTTTTTT. Its protein is CASSSGDGELFF.

Many counts were recorded for this clonotype. CDR3: CAISEQGRAHEQYF. CDR3 nucleotide sequence: TGTGCCATCAGTGAGCAGGGTAGGGCCCACGAGCAGTACTTC. The chain couples TRBV10-3 to TRBJ2-7; D is possibly TRBD1 (5 bases). V was pared by 2 bases and J by 5 bases, with 13 bases between. Germline V gene lookup returns CDR1 ENHRY and CDR2 SYGVKD. The CDR3 has 14 residues.

The table lists this clonotype with many counts. CDR3 coding DNA: TGTGCCAGCAGTTACGGGGGGTTTGAAGCTTTCTTT. Amino acid sequence: CASSYGGFEAFF. This sequence joins TRBV6-6 and TRBJ1-1, with D possibly matching TRBD1 (5 bases). Deletions cut 2 bases from V and 7 bases from J, with 8 bases between. CDR1 and CDR2 (germline): MNHNY, SVGAGI (reference sequence). There are 12 residues in the CDR3.

As to this clonotype: At one of its ends the junction is not consistent with the germline gene, which may arise from a read error. The rearrangement joins TRBV5-1 to TRBJ2-6, with 8 bases matching TRBD2. This CDR3 contains 14 residues. CDR1 is SGHRS and CDR2 is YFSETQ in the germline V gene. CDR3 nucleotides: TGCGCCAGCAGCTTGGTCGGGAGGGCCGACGTCCTGACTTTC. This translates into CASSLVGRADVLTF.

V gene TRBV20-1 combines with J gene TRBJ2-2; no definite D call. From germline, CDR1 is DFQATT and CDR2 SNEGSKA (reference sequence). CDR3 size: 10 residues. V lost 2 bases and J 7 bases, leaving 2 bases between the germline ends. The CDR3 region is CSARIGELFF. The CDR3 DNA follows: TGCAGTGCTAGAATCGGGGAGCTGTTTTTT.

Notes on this clonotype: This sequence may be a read error, since a much larger clone differs from it by one base. The CDR3 DNA reads as TGTGCCAGCAGTGCCAGGAGTTCACAAACGACCCAGTACTTC. Protein: CASSARSSQTTQYF. The chain employs TRBV6-1 and TRBJ2-5; the D is unclear. Between the trimmed V and J ends, which lost 4 bases and 7 bases, there was a span of 16 bases. Germline-derived CDR1 and CDR2 are MNHNS and SASEGT. The CDR3 runs to 14 residues.

The rearrangement uses TRBV24-1 and TRBJ2-1; 12 bases are a match to TRBD2. The CDR3 totals 17 residues. Germline V gene lookup returns CDR1 KGHDR and CDR2 SFDVKD. The V gene end was trimmed by 4 bases and the J gene end by 5 bases; junction bases not matched to a gene: 8. CDR3 in DNA: TGTGCCACCAGTGACCGCCGGACTAGCGGGAACCACAATGAGCAGTTCTTC. This codes for CATSDRRTSGNHNEQFF.